This passage covers 10 T cell receptor beta chains from one sample sequenced in a study of T cells after posttransplantation cyclophosphamide. TCRdb keeps only in-frame clones here, not all; method: immunoSEQ multiplex PCR. Observed in the sample are 34,000 or so clones, none of them singletons. The source material was PBMCs. The receptors originated from a woman aged 45-65 years in good health and a related stem cell transplant donor.

This clone occurred many times. The chain employs TRBV10-3 and TRBJ1-5; 9 bases align to TRBD1. This CDR3 contains 13 residues. V gave up 11 bases and J gave up 6 bases; unmatched junction bases: 8. Per germline, CDR1 ENHRY and CDR2 SYGVKD. CDR3 DNA sequence: TGTGCCGGCGGACAGGGGACGGGTCAGCCCCAGCATTTT. Translated, it gives CAGGQGTGQPQHF.

This clone showed up many times. The chain recombines TRBV19 with TRBJ1-5; no clear D gene. V was shortened by 2 bases and J by 0 bases, with 5 bases between the two germline ends. Germline V gene lookup returns CDR1 LNHDA and CDR2 SQIVND (reference sequence). The CDR3 covers 14 residues. CDR3: CASSITGSNQPQHF. Written as DNA, the CDR3 is TGTGCCAGTAGTATAACCGGTAGCAATCAGCCCCAGCATTTT.

This clone occurred many times. This chain connects TRBV18 to TRBJ2-7; D is undetermined. V lost 6 bases and J 5 bases, leaving 14 bases between the germline ends. Germline assignment: CDR1 KGHSH and CDR2 LQKENI. CDR3 length: 13 residues. CDR3: CASSPRSPNEQYF. The CDR3 nucleotides read TGTGCCAGCTCCCCTAGGAGCCCCAACGAGCAGTACTTC.

Ten or more counts support this clone. The gene calls are TRBV5-1 and TRBJ1-3; 7 nucleotides line up with TRBD1. Unmatched junction bases numbered 12, after V lost 4 bases and J lost 2 bases. The CDR3 runs to 17 residues. CDR1 is SGHRS and CDR2 is YFSETQ in the germline V gene. CDR3 protein: CASSPGRQGWAGNTIYF. CDR3 sequence (DNA): TGCGCCAGCAGCCCAGGCAGACAGGGTTGGGCTGGAAACACCATATATTTT.

There are a few counts of this clone. The chain recombines TRBV29-1 with TRBJ1-5; a weak D match, TRBD1 (5 bases). The CDR3 covers 12 residues. Germline lookup yields CDR1 SQVTM and CDR2 ANQGSEA. V was cut by 7 bases and J by 5 bases, with 12 bases left in between. The CDR3 bases are TGCAGCGGTGACAGTGAAGATCAGCCCCAGCATTTT. It is translated as CSGDSEDQPQHF.

This clone occurred a few times. One end of the junction does not line up with germline, which may come from a read error. The chain carries TRBV6-5 and TRBJ2-7, with 9 bases lining up with TRBD1. The CDR3 covers 15 residues. Germline-derived CDR1 and CDR2 are MNHEY and SVGAGI. The CDR3: CASSPDRGSSYQQYF. CDR3 nucleotide sequence: TGTGCCAGCAGCCCCGACAGGGGGAGCTCCTACCAGCAGTACTTC.

This clone was seen ten or more times. The V gene is TRBV27, the J gene TRBJ2-2; perhaps TRBD1 as D (5 bases). The germline V and J ends were trimmed by 5 bases and 8 bases, with 12 bases remaining between them. The CDR3 runs 13 residues. Germline loops: CDR1 MNHEY, CDR2 SMNVEV (reference sequence). The CDR3 DNA sequence: TGTGCCAGCAGTCCTACAGGTCGGGGGGAGCTGTTTTTT. Amino acid sequence: CASSPTGRGELFF.

A few counts support this clone. This sequence joins TRBV6-5 and TRBJ2-5; 12 bases are shared with TRBD1. From germline, CDR1 is MNHEY and CDR2 SVGAGI. CDR3 length equals 14 residues. J gave up 5 bases and V 8 bases, and 6 bases lay outside the gene matches. CDR3 sequence reads: CASSGQGARETQYF. The CDR3 DNA sequence: TGTGCCAGCTCGGGACAGGGGGCGAGGGAGACCCAGTACTTC.

This clone was recorded many times. The rearrangement joins TRBV7-6 to TRBJ1-1; D perhaps matches TRBD1 (5 bases). The germline CDR1 and CDR2 sequences are SGHVS and FNYEAQ. The CDR3 totals 19 residues. V gave up 5 bases and J gave up 0 bases, with 25 bases separating them. The CDR3 protein is CASSRLIQDSLGLNTEAFF. CDR3 in DNA: TGTGCCAGCAGCCGTTTGATCCAAGACAGCCTAGGTTTGAACACTGAAGCTTTCTTT.

At least ten counts were recorded for this clone. The genes are TRBV12-3 or TRBV12-4 and TRBJ2-3, with 8 nucleotides matching TRBD2. The CDR3 consists of 15 residues. V trimming: 3 bases; J trimming: 2 bases; junction bases outside the gene matches: 4. CDR3 bases: TGTGCCAGCAGTTTTAGCGGGATCACCACAGATACGCAGTATTTT. Translating it yields CASSFSGITTDTQYF.